This T cell receptor beta chain was retrieved from a study of T cell responses to AZD1222 COVID-19 vaccine (dated by TCRdb to 2020 to 2023). Concerning the study at large: Because spike-specific TCR depth and breadth did not differ between the two schedules, AZD1222 recipients who got a second dose at roughly 4 weeks were pooled with those who got a second dose at roughly 12 weeks. A total of 233 trial participants underwent TCR sequencing, of whom about 210 received two doses of AZD1222 and approximately 25 received two doses of the MenACWY control vaccine. Trial participants were enrolled by age into subgroups of 18-55, 56-69 and 70-plus years, and around 150, 28 and 57 TCR-sequenced participants, respectively, were included in these subgroups.

The time point label, read with the paper, signifies: baseline before first vaccination. Vaccinee samples came from UK trials COV001 and COV002, including a single-blind randomized controlled phase 2/3 trial of AZD1222 (ChAdOx1 nCoV-19) in healthy adults. Trial participant PBMC samples were collected at day 0 and day 28 after the second dose for TCRbeta chain sequencing. Broader findings and caveats from the paper: Reportedly, almost half of the unique spike-specific TCRs recognized epitopes lying outside the regions that are mutated in the B.1.351 and B.1.1.7 variants. Participants were mostly white British, with more females than males. The authors suggested clonal diversity may have been underestimated. In the small 56-69-year group, the increase in depth fell short of significance, most likely because of low power. Because no day 14 peak-response samples were available, repertoires were characterized only after the peak T cell response. The whole spike protein was spanned by vaccine-associated CD4 TCRs, and dominant responses were seen in regions 160-218 and 743-854. After two AZD1222 doses, spike-specific TCR breadth and depth were significantly higher than at day 0 and than in MenACWY recipients. Conclusions about previously exposed vaccinees were limited because only 6 or 7 AZD1222 recipients were SARS-CoV-2 seropositive at baseline.

The CDR3 regions of human TCRbeta chains were analyzed by immunosequencing. Under the source paper's analysis protocol: TCRs in the repertoires were compared against a reference library of SARS-CoV-2-specific TCRs that had been generated with the MIRA antigen-specificity platform. Breadth meant the fraction of unique TCRs that were SARS-CoV-2-associated, whereas depth meant the fraction of total T cells that were SARS-CoV-2-associated. Using the MIRA data, every spike-specific TCR was mapped to the spike region that the TCR reacted to and assigned to either a CD4 or a CD8 class. Log10-transformed breadth and depth values were compared by one-way ANOVA with Sidak's multiple comparisons tests. TCRdb carries this immuneACCESS record with in-frame sequences only. Its versions omit some clonotypes, under half of them owing to an unresolved V gene in the studies checked, with the rest unexplained. V and J calls and clone size follow that table, whereas D and trimming were derived from the DNA. The sample data list 110,000 to 150,000 clones, and 80% to 90% of these were observed just once. The ten largest clones take up 8% of the sample.

Reading the germline V gene (reference sequence) gives CDR1 GTSNPN and CDR2 SVGIG. The CDR3 runs 12 residues from the cysteine to the phenylalanine. Left in the record is the CDR3 DNA by itself, 36 bases read in frame from the first base. The germline ends are 10 bases apart after V is trimmed by 3 bases and J by 4 bases. Turning to this clone: Its target antigen remains unknown. Per-nucleotide qualities are absent, and no much larger clonotype sits a single base away.

The chain joins TRBV30 to TRBJ2-7, with the D gene possibly TRBD1 or TRBD2, each one fitting 5 bases. The TCR sequence derives from an adult in good health. The sample here was peripheral blood, taken on day 0 of AZD1222 vaccination. The nucleotides are TGTGCCTGGAGCGGGGACCTTTACGAGCAGTACTTC. This translates into CAWSGDLYEQYF.